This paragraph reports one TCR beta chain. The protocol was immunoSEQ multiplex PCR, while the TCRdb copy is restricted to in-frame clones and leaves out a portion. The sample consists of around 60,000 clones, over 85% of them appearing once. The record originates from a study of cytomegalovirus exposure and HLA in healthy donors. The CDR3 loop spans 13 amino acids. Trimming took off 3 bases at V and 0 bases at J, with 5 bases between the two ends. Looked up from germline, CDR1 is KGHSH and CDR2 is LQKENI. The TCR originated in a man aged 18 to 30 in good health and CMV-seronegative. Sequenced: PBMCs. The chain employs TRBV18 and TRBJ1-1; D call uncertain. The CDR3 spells CASSPTVNTEAFF. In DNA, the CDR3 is TGTGCCAGCTCACCTACAGTGAACACTGAAGCTTTCTTT.